This T cell receptor beta chain is from a study of early T cells in non-severe SARS-CoV-2 infection. Broader study findings: Lookups in VDJdb leaned toward anti-spike CD8 responses and missed private and CD4 specificities.

Each CDR3 protein is one row after TCRdb ran MiXCR on the 5' RACE reads. The repertoire holds about 27,000 distinct CDR3 sequences, roughly 3% seen once, with 0.72% in the top ten. In its sample, this clonotype was seen many times. Its antigen is currently unknown. J lost 7 bases, V lost 3 bases, and 13 bases had no gene match. Germline CDR1 DFQATT, CDR2 SNEGSKA (reference sequence). CDR3 length: 15 residues. V gene TRBV20-1 combines with J gene TRBJ2-5; 8 positions agree with TRBD2. Material for sequencing was whole blood. This receptor was obtained from an adult who was a healthcare worker with PCR-confirmed SARS-CoV-2 infection or an uninfected control (not recorded which). CDR3: CSASSIERGSGTQYF. The CDR3 DNA sequence: TGCAGTGCTAGTTCGATCGAGCGGGGGTCAGGGACCCAGTACTTC.